The clone carrying this TCR beta chain was counted only a few times. Its cognate antigen is unknown. This sample was included in a study of cytomegalovirus exposure and HLA in healthy donors. Primers included in the PCR were 60 Vbeta and 13 Jbeta primers. Generated by immunoSEQ multiplex PCR, the TCRdb table keeps only in-frame clones and is missing some. In the table there are over 150,000 clones, about 70% of which are singletons. Germline V gene sequence: CDR1 SEHNR, CDR2 FQNEAQ (reference sequence). The CDR3 runs 17 residues. V lost 0 bases and J lost 5; bases outside the gene matches: 7. Study-wide results and caveats: TCR beta chains associated with HLA were, in a later analysis, more clonally expanded than equally common others. Reportedly, HLA-A and HLA-B alleles of most subjects were accurately predicted from TCR beta.

The rearrangement links TRBV7-9 to TRBJ2-2, with 9 bases matching TRBD1. The TCR sequence derives from a woman between 18 and 29 years old in good health and CMV-seropositive. Sequenced sample: PBMCs. The CDR3 is CASSLAGGTGRTGELFF. The CDR3 coding sequence is TGTGCCAGCAGCTTAGCCGGCGGGACAGGGAGAACCGGGGAGCTGTTTTTT.